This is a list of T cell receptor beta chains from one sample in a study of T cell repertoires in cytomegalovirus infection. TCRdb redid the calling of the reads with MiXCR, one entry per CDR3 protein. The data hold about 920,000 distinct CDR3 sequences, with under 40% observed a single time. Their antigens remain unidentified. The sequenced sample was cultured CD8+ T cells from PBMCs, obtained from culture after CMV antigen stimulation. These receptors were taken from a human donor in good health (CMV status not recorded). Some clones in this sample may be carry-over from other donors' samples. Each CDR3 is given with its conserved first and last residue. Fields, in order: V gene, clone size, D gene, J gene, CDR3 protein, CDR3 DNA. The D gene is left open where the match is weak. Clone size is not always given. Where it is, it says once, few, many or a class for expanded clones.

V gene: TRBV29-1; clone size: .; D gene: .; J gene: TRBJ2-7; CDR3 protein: CSVAELVDTWEQYF; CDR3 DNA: TGCAGCGTCGCCGAACTTGTGGACACGTGGGAGCAGTACTTC
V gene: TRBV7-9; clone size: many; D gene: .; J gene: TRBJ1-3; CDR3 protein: CASIRDLPGNTIYF; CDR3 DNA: TGTGCCAGCATCCGGGACTTGCCTGGAAACACCATATATTTT
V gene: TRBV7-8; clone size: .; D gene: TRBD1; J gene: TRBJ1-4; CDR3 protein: CASSLETGGATTNEKLFF; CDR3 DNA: TGTGCCAGCAGCTTAGAGACAGGGGGAGCGACTACGAATGAAAAACTGTTTTTT
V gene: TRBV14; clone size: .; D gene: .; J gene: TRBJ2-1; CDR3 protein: CASSQTRVYEQFF; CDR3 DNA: TGTGCCAGCAGCCAGACCCGAGTGTATGAGCAGTTCTTC
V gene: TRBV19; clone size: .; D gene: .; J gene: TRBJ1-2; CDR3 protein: CASTLGAGGYTF; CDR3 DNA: TGTGCCAGTACCTTAGGGGCGGGTGGCTACACCTTC
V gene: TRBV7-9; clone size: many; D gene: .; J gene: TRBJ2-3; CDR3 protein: CASSPPQGPDTDTQYF; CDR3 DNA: TGTGCCAGCAGCCCCCCACAGGGCCCCGATACAGATACGCAGTATTTT
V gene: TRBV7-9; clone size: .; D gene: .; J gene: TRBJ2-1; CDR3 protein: CASSRGGGNYNEQFF; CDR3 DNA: TGTGCCAGCAGCCGAGGGGGGGGCAACTACAATGAGCAGTTCTTC
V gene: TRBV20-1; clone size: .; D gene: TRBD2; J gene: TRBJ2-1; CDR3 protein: CSASGVLEAGGRHNEQFF; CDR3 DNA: TGCAGTGCTAGCGGTGTTCTCGAGGCGGGGGGGCGTCACAATGAGCAGTTCTTC
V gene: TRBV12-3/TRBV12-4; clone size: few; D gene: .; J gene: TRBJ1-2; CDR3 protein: CASSYGSEYTF; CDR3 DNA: TGTGCCAGCAGTTACGGGTCAGAGTACACCTTC
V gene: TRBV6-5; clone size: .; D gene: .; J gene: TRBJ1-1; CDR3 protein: CASSSTGKTEAFF; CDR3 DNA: TGTGCCAGCAGTTCGACAGGAAAGACTGAAGCTTTCTTT
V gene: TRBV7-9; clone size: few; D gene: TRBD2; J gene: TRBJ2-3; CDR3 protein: CASSSRDYHTDTQYF; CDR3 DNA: TGTGCCAGCAGTTCGAGGGACTACCACACAGATACGCAGTATTTT
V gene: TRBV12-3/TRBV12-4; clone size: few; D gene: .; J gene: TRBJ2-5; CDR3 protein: CASSLTGLAETQYF; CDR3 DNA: TGTGCCAGCAGTTTAACCGGGTTGGCGGAGACCCAGTACTTC
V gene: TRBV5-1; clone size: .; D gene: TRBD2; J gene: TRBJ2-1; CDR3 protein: CASSPGPTSGGYDEQFF; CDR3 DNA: TGCGCCAGCAGCCCCGGCCCCACTAGCGGGGGATATGATGAGCAGTTCTTC
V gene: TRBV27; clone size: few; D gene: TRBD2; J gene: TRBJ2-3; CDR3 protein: CASSRAGGEKDTQYF; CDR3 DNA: TGTGCCAGCAGTCGGGCGGGGGGGGAGAAAGATACGCAGTATTTT
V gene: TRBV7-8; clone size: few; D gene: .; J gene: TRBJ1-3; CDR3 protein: CASSLDGYVSGNTIYF; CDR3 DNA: TGTGCCAGCAGCTTAGACGGATATGTCTCTGGAAACACCATATATTTT
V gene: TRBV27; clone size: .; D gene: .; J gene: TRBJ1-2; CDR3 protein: CASSLWAGEGYTF; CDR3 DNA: TGTGCCAGCAGTTTATGGGCAGGGGAAGGCTACACCTTC
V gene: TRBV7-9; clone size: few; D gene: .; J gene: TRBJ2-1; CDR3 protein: CASSLDYRVGPRANEQFF; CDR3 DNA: TGTGCCAGCAGCTTAGATTACAGGGTGGGACCTCGTGCCAATGAGCAGTTCTTC
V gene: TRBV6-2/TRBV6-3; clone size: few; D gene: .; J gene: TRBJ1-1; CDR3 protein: CASSLSLITEAFF; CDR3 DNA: TGTGCCAGCAGTTTATCCTTGATAACTGAAGCTTTCTTT
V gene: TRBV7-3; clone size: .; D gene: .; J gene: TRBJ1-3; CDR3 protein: CASSLASRGTGNTIYF; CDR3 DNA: TGTGCCAGCAGCTTAGCGTCCAGGGGAACTGGAAACACCATATATTTT
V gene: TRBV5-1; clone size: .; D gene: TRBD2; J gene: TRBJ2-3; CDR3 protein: CASSPAGRNTDTQYF; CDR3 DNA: TGCGCCAGCAGCCCAGCGGGGAGAAACACAGATACGCAGTATTTT
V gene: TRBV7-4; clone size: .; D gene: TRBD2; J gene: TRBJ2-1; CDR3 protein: CASSQREYNEQFF; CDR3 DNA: TGTGCCAGCAGCCAGCGGGAGTACAATGAGCAGTTCTTC
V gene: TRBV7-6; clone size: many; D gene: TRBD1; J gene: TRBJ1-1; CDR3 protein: CASSYAGQGAEAFF; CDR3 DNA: TGTGCCAGCAGCTACGCTGGACAGGGGGCCGAAGCTTTCTTT
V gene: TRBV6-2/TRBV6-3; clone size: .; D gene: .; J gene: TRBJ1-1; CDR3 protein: CASSYGADGTDAFF; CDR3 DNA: TGTGCCAGCAGTTACGGTGCTGACGGCACTGACGCTTTCTTT
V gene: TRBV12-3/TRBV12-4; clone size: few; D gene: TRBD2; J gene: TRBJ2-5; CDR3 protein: CASSFGGGGGETQYF; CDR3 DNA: TGTGCCAGCAGTTTTGGCGGGGGAGGTGGAGAGACCCAGTACTTC
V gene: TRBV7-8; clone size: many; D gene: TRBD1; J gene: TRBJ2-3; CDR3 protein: CASTNRGQMIDTQYF; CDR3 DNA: TGTGCCAGCACAAACCGGGGACAGATGATAGATACGCAGTATTTT
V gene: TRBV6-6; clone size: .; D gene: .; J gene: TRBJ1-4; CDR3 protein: CASSVTWEKLFF; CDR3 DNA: TGTGCCAGCAGTGTTACCTGGGAAAAACTGTTTTTT
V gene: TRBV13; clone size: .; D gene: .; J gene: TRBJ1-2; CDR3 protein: CASSSREGDYGYTF; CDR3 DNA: TGTGCCAGCAGCTCTAGGGAAGGGGACTATGGCTACACCTTC
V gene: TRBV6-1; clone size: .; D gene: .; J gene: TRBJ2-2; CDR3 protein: CASSESIGGGTGELFF; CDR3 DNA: TGTGCCAGCAGTGAAAGTATCGGAGGGGGCACCGGGGAGCTGTTTTTT
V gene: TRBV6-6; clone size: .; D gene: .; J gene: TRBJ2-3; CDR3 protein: CASSYDSGASTDTQYF; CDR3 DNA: TGTGCCAGCAGTTATGATTCGGGGGCTAGCACAGATACGCAGTATTTT
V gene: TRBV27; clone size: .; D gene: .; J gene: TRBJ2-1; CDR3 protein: CASSLAGKIDEQFF; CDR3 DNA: TGTGCCAGCAGTTTAGCGGGGAAGATCGATGAGCAGTTCTTC
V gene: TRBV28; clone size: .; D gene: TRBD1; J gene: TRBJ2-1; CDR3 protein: CTSSSIQGASYNEQFF; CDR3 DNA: TGTACCAGCAGTTCCATACAGGGGGCCAGCTACAATGAGCAGTTCTTC
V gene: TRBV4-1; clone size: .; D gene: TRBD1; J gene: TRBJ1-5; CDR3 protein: CASSRDRGDYQPQHF; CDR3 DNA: TGCGCCAGCAGCCGTGACAGGGGGGATTATCAGCCCCAGCATTTT
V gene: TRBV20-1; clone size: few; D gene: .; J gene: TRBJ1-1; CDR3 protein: CSADEGDTEAFF; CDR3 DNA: TGCAGTGCTGACGAGGGGGACACTGAAGCTTTCTTT
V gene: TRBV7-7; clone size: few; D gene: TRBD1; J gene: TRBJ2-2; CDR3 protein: CASSLAAGGLYTGELFF; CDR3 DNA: TGTGCTAGCAGCTTAGCGGCAGGGGGCTTATACACCGGGGAGCTGTTTTTT
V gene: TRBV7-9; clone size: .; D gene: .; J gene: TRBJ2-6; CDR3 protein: CASSLAVASGANVLTF; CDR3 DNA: TGTGCCAGCAGCTTAGCTGTAGCGTCGGGGGCCAACGTCCTGACTTTC
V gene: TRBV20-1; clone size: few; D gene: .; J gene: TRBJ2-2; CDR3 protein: CSAIGPLATGELFF; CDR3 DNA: TGCAGTGCCATCGGGCCACTAGCAACCGGGGAGCTGTTTTTT
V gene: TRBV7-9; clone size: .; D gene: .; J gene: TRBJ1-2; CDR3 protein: CASSLAQYGYTF; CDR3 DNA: TGTGCCAGCAGCCTGGCCCAGTATGGCTACACCTTC
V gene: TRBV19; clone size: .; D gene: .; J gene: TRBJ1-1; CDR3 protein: CASWPRGHTEAFF; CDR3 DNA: TGTGCCAGTTGGCCCAGGGGTCACACTGAAGCTTTCTTT
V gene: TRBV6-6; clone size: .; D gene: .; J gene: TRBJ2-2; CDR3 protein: CASSYYLGSTGELFF; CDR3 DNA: TGTGCCAGCAGTTACTACTTGGGGAGCACCGGGGAGCTGTTTTTT
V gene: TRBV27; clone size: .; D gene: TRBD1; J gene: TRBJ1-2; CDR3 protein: CASTGGQGYTF; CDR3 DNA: TGTGCCAGCACGGGGGGACAGGGCTACACCTTC
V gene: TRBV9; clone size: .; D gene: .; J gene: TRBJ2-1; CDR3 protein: CASSVEGVAYNEQFF; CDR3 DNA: TGTGCCAGCAGCGTAGAAGGGGTGGCCTACAATGAGCAGTTCTTC
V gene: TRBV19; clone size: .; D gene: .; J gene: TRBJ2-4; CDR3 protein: CASSGWDGEWDIQYF; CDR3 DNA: TGTGCCAGTAGTGGCTGGGACGGAGAATGGGACATTCAGTACTTC
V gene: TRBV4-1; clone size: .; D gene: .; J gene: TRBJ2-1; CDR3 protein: CASSRENEQFF; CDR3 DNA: TGCGCCAGCAGCCGGGAGAATGAGCAGTTCTTC
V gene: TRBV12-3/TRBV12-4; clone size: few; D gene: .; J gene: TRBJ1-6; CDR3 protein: CASSLGGAVRNSPLHF; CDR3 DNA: TGTGCCAGCAGCCTAGGGGGGGCGGTTCGTAATTCACCCCTCCACTTT
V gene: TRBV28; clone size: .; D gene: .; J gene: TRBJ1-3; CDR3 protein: CASSFPDGSFSGNTIYF; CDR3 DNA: TGTGCCAGCAGTTTCCCGGACGGAAGCTTCTCTGGAAACACCATATATTTT
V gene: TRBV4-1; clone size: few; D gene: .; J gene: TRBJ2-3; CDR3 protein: CASGLRTDSTDTQYF; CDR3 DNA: TGCGCCAGCGGCCTTAGGACAGATAGCACAGATACGCAGTATTTT
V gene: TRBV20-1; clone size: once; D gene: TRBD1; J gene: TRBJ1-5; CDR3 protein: CSVPGQAWDQPQHF; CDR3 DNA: TGCAGTGTTCCAGGACAGGCGTGGGATCAGCCCCAGCATTTT
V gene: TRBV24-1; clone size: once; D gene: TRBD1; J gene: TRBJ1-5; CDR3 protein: CATSDLRDRGSIVNQPQHF; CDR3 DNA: TGTGCCACCAGTGATTTAAGGGACAGGGGTTCTATAGTCAATCAGCCCCAGCATTTT
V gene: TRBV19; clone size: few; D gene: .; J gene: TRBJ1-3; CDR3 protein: CASSLDGYSGNTIYF; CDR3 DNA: TGTGCCAGTAGTTTGGACGGGTACTCTGGAAACACCATATATTTT
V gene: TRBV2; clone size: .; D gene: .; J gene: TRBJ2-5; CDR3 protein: CAGRGLQETQYF; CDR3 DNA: TGTGCCGGTAGAGGGCTCCAAGAGACCCAGTACTTC
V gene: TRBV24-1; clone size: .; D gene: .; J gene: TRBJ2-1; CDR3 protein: CATAPRGTANNEQFF; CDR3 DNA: TGTGCCACCGCCCCACGGGGGACAGCCAACAATGAGCAGTTCTTC
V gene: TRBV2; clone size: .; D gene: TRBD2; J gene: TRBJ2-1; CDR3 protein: CASRIGGGAYNEQFF; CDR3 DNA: TGTGCCAGCAGGATCGGCGGGGGGGCCTACAATGAGCAGTTCTTC
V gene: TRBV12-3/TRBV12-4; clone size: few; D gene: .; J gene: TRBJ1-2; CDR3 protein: CASSGQRIFIDGYTF; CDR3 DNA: TGTGCCAGCAGCGGACAGAGGATCTTTATTGATGGCTACACCTTC
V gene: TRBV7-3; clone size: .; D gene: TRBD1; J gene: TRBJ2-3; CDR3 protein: CDSSLTSGRGDTQYF; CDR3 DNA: TGTGACAGCAGCTTAACCTCGGGCAGGGGGGATACGCAGTATTTT
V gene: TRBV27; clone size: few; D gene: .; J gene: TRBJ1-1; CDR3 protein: CASRVNGRNTEAFF; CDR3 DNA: TGTGCCAGCAGGGTTAACGGGAGAAACACTGAAGCTTTCTTT
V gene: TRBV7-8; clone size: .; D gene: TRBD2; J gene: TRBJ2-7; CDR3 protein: CASSVTPAGGDEQYF; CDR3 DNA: TGTGCCAGCAGCGTAACACCAGCGGGGGGCGACGAGCAGTACTTC
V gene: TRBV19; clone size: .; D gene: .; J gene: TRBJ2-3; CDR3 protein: CASSPEGPMDGDTQYF; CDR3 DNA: TGTGCCAGTAGTCCCGAGGGCCCGATGGATGGAGATACGCAGTATTTT
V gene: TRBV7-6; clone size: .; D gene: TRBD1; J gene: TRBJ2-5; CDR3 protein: CASKPGGLQETQYF; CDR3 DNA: TGTGCCAGCAAGCCAGGGGGCCTCCAAGAGACCCAGTACTTC
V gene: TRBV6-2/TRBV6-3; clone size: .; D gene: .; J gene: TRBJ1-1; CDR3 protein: CASSDGTPLMNTEAFF; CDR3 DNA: TGTGCCAGCAGTGACGGGACACCTCTCATGAACACTGAAGCTTTCTTT